The sequence of this T cell receptor beta chain was determined in a study of CD8+CD57+ T cells in acquired aplastic anemia. About the research overall: Sorted CD4+ plus CD8+ cells gave DNA averaging approximately 3.2 ug.

This clonotype was seen a handful of times. Its antigen is not identified. The V gene's germline CDR1 is SNHLY and CDR2 FYNNEI. The CDR3 is made up of 15 amino acids. The ends lost 5 bases at V and 1 base at J; junction bases unmatched: 5. Patients who underwent sequencing had shown CD8+CD57+ cell expansion by flow cytometry. Sampling of blood occurred while the patients had still received no therapy. Profiling of TCR beta VDJ combinations and CDR3 sequences used genomic DNA as template. One entry per CDR3 protein, called by TCRdb with MiXCR from the reads. The repertoire includes fewer than 200,000 distinct CDR3 sequences, about 45% of them detected once, and around 1.1% sits in the top ten. Study observations and caveats: The CD8+ Simpson's diversity of patients and controls was not significantly different. There were around 28 CD8+ CDR3 sequences that occurred in both patients and controls.

Sequencing was performed on sorted CD4+, CD8+, or CD8+CD57+ T cells (not recorded which) from PBMCs. This TCR derives from a human donor with aplastic anemia. This chain links TRBV2 with TRBJ1-1; 9 nucleotides align to TRBD1. CDR3 coding DNA: TGTGCCAGCAGTCGGACAGGGGATCGGAACACTGAAGCTTTCTTT. It codes for CASSRTGDRNTEAFF.